This note documents a single TCR beta chain sequence. Its antigen is unidentified. These data come from a study of cytomegalovirus exposure and HLA in healthy donors. Across the study: In a later analysis, the approximately 120 validation repertoires were reported to have used the same platform as the 600 to 800 first-cohort repertoires. Whole-study findings and limits: In a later analysis, first-cohort TCR clusters were found to tend to co-occur in the 90 to 150 validation repertoires. Cytomegalovirus association was assigned to approximately 160 TCR beta chains. High sensitivity and specificity were reportedly achieved when the classifier diagnosed cytomegalovirus status.

Assay used: immunoSEQ multiplex PCR; TCRdb lists only in-frame clones, some missing. In the table there are tens of thousands of clones, approximately 97% of which are singletons. Trimming shortened V by 2 bases and J by 1 base, and 6 bases separated the two germline ends. Germline lookup yields CDR1 SGHAT and CDR2 FQNNGV. The CDR3 covers 13 residues. The V gene is TRBV11-2, the J gene TRBJ2-7; D is ambiguous. Input material: PBMCs. This sequence originates from a woman in her late teens or twenties in good health and CMV-seropositive. The CDR3 here is CASSLSISYEQYF. DNA of the CDR3: TGTGCCAGCAGCTTAAGCATATCCTACGAGCAGTACTTC.